The rows below give T cell receptor beta chains drawn from one sample of a study of blood T cell repertoires in COVID-19. The table came from immunoSEQ multiplex PCR; TCRdb's copy has only in-frame clones and leaves some out. This sample carries 200,000 to 250,000 clones, about 85% of them seen once, and the ten largest clones take about 2%. Sequencing was done on a sample of peripheral blood. These receptors were taken from a man aged 25 to 40 who had recovered from COVID-19. CDR3s include the opening cysteine and the closing phenylalanine or tryptophan. D genes are given only for firm matches. Clone size is not always given. Where it is, it says once, few, many or a class for expanded clones.

D,size,V,J,CDR3,DNA
TRBD1,-,TRBV3-1/TRBV3-2,TRBJ1-1,CASSQFPGQGNTEAFF,TGTGCCAGCAGCCAATTTCCGGGACAGGGGAACACTGAAGCTTTCTTT
-,-,TRBV28,TRBJ2-1,CASSPGAQGANEQFF,TGTGCCAGCAGCCCTGGGGCGCAGGGTGCCAATGAGCAGTTCTTC
TRBD2,-,TRBV10-1,TRBJ2-1,CASSSSGGQQFF,TGCGCCAGCTCCTCTAGCGGGGGTCAGCAGTTCTTC
-,-,TRBV2,TRBJ1-6,CASSVGQGYNSPLHF,TGTGCCAGCAGTGTCGGGCAGGGATATAATTCACCCCTCCACTTT
-,-,TRBV7-9,TRBJ2-7,CASSPGVVDEQYF,TGTGCCAGCAGCCCAGGGGTCGTCGACGAGCAGTACTTC
TRBD1,once,TRBV7-3,TRBJ1-6,CASRLDRGENSPLHF,TGTGCCAGCAGACTAGACAGGGGTGAGAATTCACCCCTCCACTTT
-,-,TRBV6-5,TRBJ1-3,CASSREAFSGNTIYF,TGTGCCAGCAGTAGAGAAGCGTTCTCTGGAAACACCATATATTTT
-,-,TRBV3-1/TRBV3-2,TRBJ1-2,CASSQVFREWTLRPLTNYGYTF,TGTGCCAGCAGCCAAGTGTTTCGGGAATGGACGTTGAGGCCCCTTACTAACTATGGCTACACCTTC
-,-,TRBV18,TRBJ2-3,CASSPGRGTDTQYF,TGTGCCAGCTCACCGGGCAGGGGCACAGATACGCAGTATTTT
TRBD2,-,TRBV27,TRBJ2-1,CASSSGGSSYNEQFF,TGTGCCAGCAGTAGCGGGGGTAGCTCCTACAATGAGCAGTTCTTC
-,-,TRBV6-1,TRBJ2-3,CASSEGTEYF,TGTGCCAGCAGTGAAGGAACGGAGTATTTT
-,-,TRBV21-1,TRBJ1-1,CASMETGDTHTEAFF,TGTGCCAGCATGGAGACAGGGGATACACACACTGAAGCTTTCTTT
-,once,TRBV6-6,TRBJ2-2,CACLRGANTGELFF,TGTGCCTGCTTAAGGGGCGCGAACACCGGGGAGCTGTTTTTT
TRBD1,-,TRBV19,TRBJ2-1,CATGQGALSGQFF,TGTGCCACCGGACAGGGGGCCCTCTCCGGGCAGTTCTTC
TRBD1,-,TRBV20-1,TRBJ2-7,CSGGQGHEQYF,TGCAGTGGGGGACAGGGCCACGAGCAGTACTTC
-,-,TRBV5-6,TRBJ2-2,CASSLRTNTGELFF,TGTGCCAGCAGCTTGCGGACAAACACCGGGGAGCTGTTTTTT
-,-,TRBV2,TRBJ2-3,CASTRRSTDTQYF,TGTGCCAGCACTAGGCGGTCCACAGATACGCAGTATTTT
-,-,TRBV7-8,TRBJ2-1,CASSLVGSLSYNEQFF,TGTGCCAGCAGCTTAGTTGGGAGCCTGTCCTACAATGAGCAGTTCTTC
TRBD1,-,TRBV6-5,TRBJ1-2,CASSTRTGAAYGYTF,TGTGCCAGCAGTACCAGGACAGGGGCTGCCTATGGCTACACCTTC
-,-,TRBV11-2,TRBJ1-4,CASSLWWGEREKLFF,TGTGCCAGCAGCTTGTGGTGGGGAGAGCGCGAAAAACTGTTTTTT
-,-,TRBV9,TRBJ2-2,CASSGREVGELFF,TGTGCCAGCAGCGGGAGGGAGGTCGGGGAGCTGTTTTTT
-,-,TRBV7-2,TRBJ1-2,CASSSGGYGYTF,TGTGCCAGCAGCTCGGGAGGGTATGGCTACACCTTC
-,once,TRBV28,TRBJ1-3,CASVGGHGNTIYF,TGTGCCAGTGTAGGGGGTCATGGAAACACCATATATTTT
-,-,TRBV7-9,TRBJ2-1,CASSLVTGRFNEQFF,TGTGCCAGCAGCTTAGTGACAGGACGCTTCAATGAGCAGTTCTTC
-,-,TRBV19,TRBJ1-4,CASSRTDEKLFF,TGTGCCAGCAGCAGGACAGATGAAAAACTGTTTTTT
-,-,TRBV10-1,TRBJ1-5,CASSDGLGESADQPQHF,TGCGCCAGCAGTGATGGATTAGGGGAATCGGCGGATCAGCCCCAGCATTTT
-,-,TRBV12-3/TRBV12-4,TRBJ1-6,CASSRDTDSPLHF,TGTGCCAGCAGTCGAGACACTGATTCACCCCTCCACTTT
-,-,TRBV21-1,TRBJ1-4,CAGVTGVGEKLFF,TGTGCCGGAGTGACAGGGGTCGGGGAAAAACTGTTTTTT
TRBD2,many,TRBV2,TRBJ2-5,CASSTQRGLAQETQYF,TGTGCCAGCAGTACCCAGAGGGGACTAGCTCAAGAGACCCAGTACTTC
-,-,TRBV7-9,TRBJ1-2,CASSPRLDSYGYTF,TGTGCCAGCAGCCCCCGCCTGGACAGCTATGGCTACACCTTC
TRBD1,-,TRBV19,TRBJ1-5,CASSGTGGSQPQHF,TGTGCCAGTAGTGGGACAGGGGGGAGTCAGCCCCAGCATTTT
TRBD2,-,TRBV6-6,TRBJ2-3,CASSYPERGDTDTQYF,TGTGCCAGCAGTTACCCGGAACGGGGGGACACAGATACGCAGTATTTT
TRBD1,few,TRBV6-1,TRBJ1-2,CASSEIRGTGSGEGYTF,TGTGCCAGCAGTGAAATCCGCGGGACAGGGTCCGGGGAAGGCTACACCTTC